These 17 T cell receptor beta chains were sequenced from one sample in a study of molecular identifiers for immune sequencing clone quantification (dated by TCRdb to the late 2010s). The receptor library was made with PCR. Sequencing relied on an Illumina HiSeq 4000. TCRdb applied fastp at Q25 and MiXCR to the public reads, then kept only in-frame beta chains. Every distinct CDR3 protein forms one entry, paired with its most common genes and DNA. This sample is represented by around 470,000 distinct CDR3 sequences; 20% to 25% of them were singletons. The ten largest clones add up to around 0.86% of the sample. Specimen: naive CD8+ T cells from blood, with Jurkat cell RNA spiked in. The cell subset or site label corresponds to: FACS-sorted CD8+CD4-CCR7+CD45RA+ naive T cells. The receptors come from a human donor in good health. Some libraries in this study had Jurkat cell RNA spiked in.

The chain carries TRBV7-8 and TRBJ2-1; TRBD2 might be the D (7 bases). The germline CDR1 and CDR2 sequences are SGHVS and FQNEAQ. The CDR3 runs 15 residues. Trimming removed 1 base from V and 4 bases from J, with 11 bases in between. The CDR3 DNA reads as TGTGCCAGCAGCTTAGGCGGGGGCGGTTACAATGAGCAGTTCTTC. This encodes CASSLGGGGYNEQFF.

This clonotype was detected many times. The J gene is TRBJ1-5, the V gene TRBV15; D gene uncertain. The ends were cut back, 8 bases at V and 1 base at J, with 21 bases in the middle. The CDR3 sequence is 17 residues long. The germline V gene has CDR1 LNHNV and CDR2 YYDKDF (reference sequence). The CDR3 loop reads CATHDGVLRQSNQPQHF. In DNA, the CDR3 is TGTGCCACCCACGACGGGGTATTGCGGCAGAGCAATCAGCCCCAGCATTTT.

The genes are TRBV6-5 and TRBJ2-3; 9 positions match TRBD2. CDR3 length: 15 residues. In germline, CDR1 is MNHEY, CDR2 SVGAGI. V gave up 8 bases and J gave up 3 bases; unmatched junction bases: 9. CDR3 in amino acids: CASESSSGATDTQYF. CDR3 nucleotides: TGTGCCAGCGAGTCATCTAGCGGGGCAACAGATACGCAGTATTTT.

V usage is TRBV29-1 and J usage is TRBJ2-7; D unresolved. Germline V CDR1 and CDR2: SQVTM, ANQGSEA. The CDR3 consists of 13 residues. Trimming removed 5 bases at V and 0 bases at J, with 11 bases between. The CDR3 spells CSVKKQNSYEQYF. DNA of the CDR3: TGCAGCGTTAAGAAACAAAACTCCTACGAGCAGTACTTC.

This clonotype was seen only once. V is TRBV15 and J is TRBJ2-3; no clear D gene. The closer fit of TRBJ1-5 to the DNA end suggests the J call may be wrong. CDR1 is LNHNV and CDR2 is YYDKDF in the germline V gene (reference sequence). This CDR3 has 14 amino acids. This chain's CDR3 is CATSRVRSTDTQHF. The CDR3 coding sequence is TGTGCCACCAGCAGAGTGAGGAGCACAGATACGCAGCATTTT.

The chain employs TRBV10-3 and TRBJ2-7; D not resolved. Trimming removed 0 bases from V and 0 bases from J, with 6 bases in between. The CDR3 covers 14 residues. Germline CDR1 reads ENHRY; CDR2 reads SYGVKD. The CDR3 protein is CAISESYGSYEQYF. CDR3 in DNA: TGTGCCATCAGTGAGTCGTATGGCTCCTACGAGCAGTACTTC.

This clonotype was seen only a few times. This chain links TRBV2 with TRBJ2-7, with D unresolved. Germline loops: CDR1 SNHLY, CDR2 FYNNEI. V lost 7 bases, J lost 2 bases, and 15 bases lay in between. This CDR3 has 14 residues. As DNA, the CDR3 is TGTGCCAGCACTGGATGGAGTAGTCCCTACGAGCAGTACTTC. Translated, it gives CASTGWSSPYEQYF.

This clonotype was seen just once. At one boundary the junction diverges from the germline segment, which might be a read error. The chain couples TRBV5-8 to TRBJ2-3; 7 nucleotides agree with TRBD2. CDR3 size: 15 residues. Germline V gives CDR1 SGHTS, CDR2 YDEGEE. CDR3 sequence reads: CASSLEGRGTGTQYF. CDR3 sequence (DNA): TGTGCCAGCAGCTTGGAAGGGAGGGGCACAGGTACGCAGTATTTT.

This chain connects TRBV7-8 to TRBJ1-2; no clear D gene. The CDR3 loop spans 12 amino acids. Germline V gene lookup returns CDR1 SGHVS and CDR2 FQNEAQ. Trimming cost V 5 bases and J 6 bases, with 10 bases left between them. CDR3 region: CASSPSVNGYTF. DNA for the CDR3: TGTGCCAGCAGCCCGTCTGTTAATGGCTACACCTTC.

This clonotype showed up just a few times. J is TRBJ2-1 and V is TRBV10-2; D is uncertain. Germline-derived CDR1 and CDR2 are WSHSY and SAAADI. The CDR3 runs to 11 residues. The ends were cut back, 1 base at V and 9 bases at J, with 4 bases in the middle. CDR3 in DNA: TGCGCCAGCAGTGAGTGGGGTGAGCAGTTCTTC. Its translation is CASSEWGEQFF.

The V call is TRBV20-1, the J call TRBJ2-7, with 10 bases matching TRBD2. Germline CDR1 is DFQATT and CDR2 is SNEGSKA (reference sequence). The V gene end was trimmed by 5 bases and the J gene end by 3 bases; junction bases not matched to a gene: 10. The length of the CDR3 is 15 residues. The CDR3 loop reads CSARDLAGGLYEQYF. In DNA, the CDR3 is TGCAGTGCTCGGGACTTAGCGGGGGGCCTCTACGAGCAGTACTTC.

The genes are TRBV7-2 and TRBJ2-7, with D tentatively TRBD2 (5 bases). Trimming took 2 bases from V and 6 from J, leaving 8 bases between them. Germline CDR1 and CDR2: SGHTA and FQGNSA. The CDR3 is made up of 12 amino acids. CDR3 protein: CASSLFGVEQYF. The CDR3 DNA is TGTGCCAGCAGCTTATTCGGGGTCGAGCAGTACTTC.

This clonotype came up many times. The rearrangement uses TRBV6-4 and TRBJ2-3; D not certain. V was shortened by 0 bases and J by 5 bases, with 18 bases between the two germline ends. Germline CDR1 MRHNA, CDR2 SNTAGT. This CDR3 contains 17 residues. CDR3 nucleotide sequence: TGTGCCAGCAGTGACTCTGGGCTCGCATCCATGAGAGATACGCAGTATTTT. Amino acid sequence: CASSDSGLASMRDTQYF.

This clonotype was counted at least ten times. This chain joins TRBV10-2 and TRBJ1-1, with D uncertain. Trimming took 0 bases from V and 11 from J, leaving 10 bases between them. CDR3 length: 12 amino acids. From germline, CDR1 is WSHSY and CDR2 SAAADI. The CDR3 is CASSESRTRAFF. DNA for the CDR3: TGCGCCAGCAGTGAGTCGAGGACGCGGGCTTTCTTT.

In regard to this clonotype: Given the absence of the conserved phenylalanine or tryptophan at the CDR3 end, a read error is likely. V usage is TRBV27 and J usage is TRBJ2-3; 11 positions agree with TRBD2. This CDR3 is 16 amino acids long. CDR1 and CDR2 from the germline V gene are MNHEY and SMNVEV (reference sequence). V shed 7 bases and J 5 bases; nucleotides not matched to a gene: 11. The CDR3 region has the DNA TGTGCCAGCACTCAAACTAGCGGGAGCGGAGAAGATACGCAGTATCTT. This encodes CASTQTSGSGEDTQYL.

This rearrangement joins TRBV27 to TRBJ2-3; TRBD2 aligns across 8 bases. The trim removed 6 bases at V and 2 bases at J, leaving 13 bases unmatched. The CDR3 totals 17 residues. Germline-derived CDR1 and CDR2 are MNHEY and SMNVEV (reference sequence). The CDR3 here is CASSKLLPGGATDTQYF. The CDR3 region has the DNA TGTGCCAGCAGCAAACTACTACCGGGGGGGGCCACAGATACGCAGTATTTT.

The rearrangement links TRBV11-3 to TRBJ2-1, with 7 bases aligning to TRBD1. V was pared by 0 bases and J by 5 bases, with 4 bases of the junction left unmatched. Germline CDR1 SGHNT, CDR2 YENEEA. This CDR3 region has 15 residues. CDR3 sequence (DNA): TGTGCCAGCAGCTTAGAGAGGGGGCTCGACAATGAGCAGTTCTTC. This translates into CASSLERGLDNEQFF.